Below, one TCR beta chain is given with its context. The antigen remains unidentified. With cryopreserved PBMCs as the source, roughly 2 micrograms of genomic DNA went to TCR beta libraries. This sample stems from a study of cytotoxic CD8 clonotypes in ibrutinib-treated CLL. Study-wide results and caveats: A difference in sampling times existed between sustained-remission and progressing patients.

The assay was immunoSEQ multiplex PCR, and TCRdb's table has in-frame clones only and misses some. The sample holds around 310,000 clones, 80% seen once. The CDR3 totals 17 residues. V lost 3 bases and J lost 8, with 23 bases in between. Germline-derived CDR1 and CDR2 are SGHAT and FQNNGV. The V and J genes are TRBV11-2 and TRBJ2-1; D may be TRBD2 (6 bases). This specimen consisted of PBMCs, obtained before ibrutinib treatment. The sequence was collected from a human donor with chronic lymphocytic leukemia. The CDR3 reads CASSFSGSRVRHDEQFF. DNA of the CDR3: TGTGCCAGCAGCTTTAGCGGTTCAAGGGTAAGGCATGATGAGCAGTTCTTC.